One sample yielded the 24 T cell receptor beta chains listed below, sequenced in a study of blood T cell repertoires in COVID-19. TCRdb's table, derived via immunoSEQ multiplex PCR, lists solely in-frame clones and lacks some. The table has 230,000 or so clones, about 90% seen once. Sequencing was performed on PBMCs or T cells enriched from blood (not recorded which). These receptors all stem from a woman in her fifties or sixties with acute COVID-19.

The CDR3 DNA is TGTGCCAGCAGTTTACCAGAGGGTGGCGAGCAGTACTTC. Translation: CASSLPEGGEQYF. The chain combines TRBV28 with TRBJ2-7; perhaps TRBD2 as D (5 bases). The CDR3 length is 13 residues. Germline V gene data show CDR1 as MDHEN and CDR2 as SYDVKM. Between the trimmed V and J ends, which lost 2 bases and 6 bases, there was a span of 11 bases.

The chain links TRBV27 to TRBJ2-7, with 7 bases lining up with TRBD1. Germline V lookup: CDR1 MNHEY, CDR2 SMNVEV (reference sequence). Trimming took 6 bases from V and 7 from J; bases not matched to a gene: 9. CDR3 length: 13 residues. DNA of the CDR3: TGTGCCAGCAGCCCGACAGGGTTTGGGGAGCAGTACTTC. This sequence encodes CASSPTGFGEQYF.

The genes are TRBV7-9 and TRBJ1-1; a possible D gene is TRBD1 (6 bases). Germline V CDR1 and CDR2: SEHNR, FQNEAQ (reference sequence). There are 15 residues in the CDR3. Trimming took 2 bases from V and 0 from J, leaving 10 bases between them. CDR3 in DNA: TGTGCCAGCAGCTTATCCGGGGGGCTGAACACTGAAGCTTTCTTT. Translating gives CASSLSGGLNTEAFF.

The V call is TRBV19, the J call TRBJ1-6; D possibly corresponds to TRBD1 (5 bases). The CDR3 extends over 15 amino acids. Between the trimmed V and J ends, which lost 9 bases and 3 bases, there was a span of 15 bases. The V gene's germline CDR1 is LNHDA and CDR2 SQIVND (reference sequence). CDR3 protein: CASKGDVDYNSPLHF. DNA of the CDR3: TGTGCCAGCAAAGGGGATGTAGACTATAATTCACCCCTCCACTTT.

This clone showed up just a few times. The V gene is TRBV14, the J gene TRBJ1-6, with D possibly matching TRBD1 (5 bases). With 0 bases removed from V and 0 bases from J, the gap between germline ends came to 9 bases. CDR1 SGHDN and CDR2 FVKESK come from the germline V gene. The CDR3 extends over 17 amino acids. CDR3 amino acids: CASSQEGQSSYNSPLHF. CDR3 in DNA: TGTGCCAGCAGCCAAGAGGGGCAGAGCTCCTATAATTCACCCCTCCACTTT.

CDR3 loop: CASSLNSSPYNEQFF. CDR3 DNA: TGTGCCAGCAGCTTAAACAGTTCACCCTACAATGAGCAGTTCTTC. The rearrangement joins TRBV7-9 to TRBJ2-1; D is undetermined. The V and J ends lost 2 bases and 2 bases respectively, with 10 bases between them. This CDR3 contains 15 residues. CDR1 is SEHNR, CDR2 FQNEAQ, per germline (reference sequence).

This chain links TRBV5-1 with TRBJ1-2; 7 bases agree with TRBD1. J gave up 6 bases and V 2 bases, and 7 bases lay outside the gene matches. Germline assignment: CDR1 SGHRS and CDR2 YFSETQ. This CDR3 comprises 14 residues. This CDR3 reads CASSLMTGKDGYTF. Here the CDR3 DNA reads TGCGCCAGCAGCTTAATGACAGGGAAAGATGGCTACACCTTC.

As DNA, the CDR3 is TGCGCCAGCAGCCATACTAGCGGGAGCATCAATGAGCAGTTCTTC. This codes for CASSHTSGSINEQFF. This chain joins TRBV5-1 and TRBJ2-1; 11 bases agree with TRBD2. This CDR3 contains 15 residues. Trimming cost V 4 bases and J 6 bases; bases outside gene matches: 6. Germline CDR1 is SGHRS and CDR2 is YFSETQ.

Only one count was recorded for this clone. This chain connects TRBV19 to TRBJ2-1; unclear D gene. Between the trimmed V and J ends, which lost 6 bases and 0 bases, there was a span of 9 bases. CDR1 is LNHDA, CDR2 SQIVND, per germline (reference sequence). The CDR3 extends over 14 amino acids. The CDR3 spells CASRLSGSYNEQFF. For the CDR3, the DNA is TGTGCCAGTAGGCTTTCGGGCTCCTACAATGAGCAGTTCTTC.

The rearrangement joins TRBV6-2 or TRBV6-3 to TRBJ2-1, with 10 bases matching TRBD1. Germline V gene lookup returns CDR1 MNHEY and CDR2 SVGEGT. The CDR3 has 17 residues. Trimming at V came to 6 bases and at J to 3 bases, leaving 11 bases not matched to a gene. CDR3 nucleotides: TGTGCCAGCAGCACAAGGGACAGGGGAATTTACTACAATGAGCAGTTCTTC. Translation gives CASSTRDRGIYYNEQFF.

The sample holds one count of this clone. The V and J genes are TRBV27 and TRBJ1-4, with 11 bases lining up with TRBD1. CDR1 is MNHEY, CDR2 SMNVEV, per germline (reference sequence). The CDR3 is made up of 14 amino acids. Trimming at V came to 5 bases and at J to 10 bases, leaving 6 bases not matched to a gene. The CDR3 nucleotides are TGTGCCAGCAGTATCGGACAGGGGGCGGGAAAACTGTTTTTT. It yields the protein CASSIGQGAGKLFF.

The chain uses TRBV27 and TRBJ2-7; possibly TRBD2 for D (6 bases). In germline, CDR1 is MNHEY, CDR2 SMNVEV (reference sequence). CDR3 size: 15 residues. Trimming stripped 2 bases from V and 2 bases from J, with 13 bases between. The CDR3: CASSLKIAEPYEQYF. The CDR3 bases are TGTGCCAGCAGTTTAAAAATAGCGGAGCCCTACGAGCAGTACTTC.

This chain joins TRBV19 and TRBJ2-7; D may be TRBD2 (6 bases). The V gene lost 1 base and the J gene lost 0 bases, with 10 bases spanning the gap. CDR1 LNHDA and CDR2 SQIVND come from the germline V gene (reference sequence). The CDR3 covers 15 residues. CDR3 amino acids: CASSIGGRSSYEQYF. The CDR3 DNA reads as TGTGCCAGTAGTATAGGAGGGAGGTCCTCCTACGAGCAGTACTTC.

V usage is TRBV18 and J usage is TRBJ2-3; D call uncertain. The CDR3 has 12 residues. Per the germline V gene, CDR1 is KGHSH and CDR2 is LQKENI. The V end was cut by 0 bases, the J end by 12 bases, with 10 bases between. CDR3 sequence reads: CASSPPPGPQYF. The CDR3 nucleotides are TGTGCCAGCTCACCACCGCCGGGTCCTCAGTATTTT.

This clone was seen only once. This sequence joins TRBV27 and TRBJ2-5; 7 bases line up with TRBD1. The ends lost 2 bases at V and 9 bases at J; junction bases unmatched: 6. CDR3 length: 13 amino acids. Germline loops: CDR1 MNHEY, CDR2 SMNVEV (reference sequence). The CDR3 nucleotides are TGTGCCAGCAGTTTAGGACAAACAGGGGCCCAGTACTTC. It is translated as CASSLGQTGAQYF.

V usage is TRBV5-1 and J usage is TRBJ1-1; possibly TRBD1 for D (5 bases). This CDR3 comprises 13 residues. V lost 2 bases, J lost 7 bases, and 12 bases lay in between. Per germline, CDR1 SGHRS and CDR2 YFSETQ. CDR3 nucleotides: TGCGCCAGCAGCTTTTTCGTGGGGCGTGAAGCTTTCTTT. This sequence encodes CASSFFVGREAFF. Full variable domain (outside the CDR3, taken from reference TRBV5-1 and TRBJ1-1): KAGVTQTPRYLIKTRGQQVTLSCSPISGHRSVSWYQQTPGQGLQFLFEYFSETQRNKGNFPGRFSGRQFSNSRSEMNVSTLELGDSALYLCASSFFVGREAFFGQGTRLTVV.

The chain uses TRBV7-2 and TRBJ2-6, with unresolved D. The germline V and J ends were trimmed by 0 bases and 17 bases, with 11 bases remaining between them. CDR1 is SGHTA, CDR2 FQGNSA, per germline. CDR3 length equals 12 residues. CDR3: CASSLALSGLTF. As DNA, the CDR3 is TGTGCCAGCAGCTTAGCCCTATCTGGTTTGACTTTC. The whole variable domain, filled in from reference TRBV7-2 and TRBJ2-6, reads GAGVSQSPSNKVTEKGKDVELRCDPISGHTALYWYRQSLGQGLEFLIYFQGNSAPDKSGLPSDRFSAERTGGSVSTLTIQRTQQEDSAVYLCASSLALSGLTFGAGSRLTVL.

This clone was observed a handful of times. This sequence joins TRBV6-5 and TRBJ2-7, with D possibly TRBD1 on 5 matching bases. V dropped 6 bases and J dropped 2 bases, with 14 bases sitting between them. From germline, CDR1 is MNHEY and CDR2 SVGAGI. CDR3 length equals 14 residues. CDR3 sequence: CASSGFDRTYEQYF. The CDR3 nucleotides read TGTGCCAGCAGCGGGTTCGACAGAACCTACGAGCAGTACTTC.

The chain couples TRBV27 to TRBJ1-5; D is perhaps TRBD1 (6 bases). Deletions cut 5 bases from V and 1 base from J, with 9 bases between. The germline gives CDR1 MNHEY, CDR2 SMNVEV (reference sequence). The CDR3 contains 14 residues. The CDR3 region is CASSPGHSNQPQHF. The CDR3 DNA reads TGTGCCAGCAGTCCGGGACACAGCAATCAGCCCCAGCATTTT.

This rearrangement joins TRBV7-9 to TRBJ2-4, with TRBD1 identical over 8 bases. This CDR3 contains 16 residues. Germline V CDR1 and CDR2: SEHNR, FQNEAQ (reference sequence). Trimming at V came to 5 bases and at J to 3 bases, leaving 9 bases not matched to a gene. This CDR3 is CASSPPGGLDKNIQYF. In DNA, the CDR3 is TGTGCCAGCAGCCCCCCAGGGGGCCTTGACAAAAACATTCAGTACTTC.

The CDR3 here is CATSRDSRPENNEKLFF. As DNA, the CDR3 is TGTGCCACCAGCAGAGATTCCCGCCCGGAGAATAATGAAAAACTGTTTTTT. The chain uses TRBV15 and TRBJ1-4, with D uncertain. The CDR3 runs 17 residues. Germline CDR1 and CDR2: LNHNV and YYDKDF (reference sequence). V was shortened by 0 bases and J by 4 bases, with 15 bases between the two germline ends.

In its sample, this clone was seen once. The chain joins TRBV28 to TRBJ1-4, with D maybe TRBD1 (5 bases). The CDR3 is 14 residues long. The germline CDR1 and CDR2 sequences are MDHEN and SYDVKM. Trimming removed 6 bases at V and 6 bases at J, with 14 bases between. The CDR3 nucleotides are TGTGCCAGCAGCATACACCGGGGGGATGAAAAACTGTTTTTT. Encoded protein: CASSIHRGDEKLFF.

The CDR3 reads CASGPAGGPTTEQYF. The DNA of the CDR3 is TGTGCCAGCGGCCCCGCAGGGGGTCCCACTACCGAGCAGTACTTC. The chain joins TRBV28 to TRBJ2-7, with 7 bases lining up with TRBD1. Germline CDR1 is MDHEN and CDR2 is SYDVKM. The J segment lost 6 bases and the V segment lost 8 bases, leaving 16 bases of the junction unmatched. CDR3 length: 15 amino acids.

CDR3 in amino acids: CASNHHRDTNTDTQYF. The CDR3 DNA reads as TGTGCCAGCAACCATCACCGGGACACAAACACAGATACGCAGTATTTT. The chain is built from TRBV9 and TRBJ2-3, with a weak D call TRBD1 (6 bases). Germline V lookup: CDR1 SGDLS, CDR2 YYNGEE. The CDR3 sequence is 16 residues long. Trimming took off 6 bases at V and 2 bases at J, with 19 bases between the two ends.